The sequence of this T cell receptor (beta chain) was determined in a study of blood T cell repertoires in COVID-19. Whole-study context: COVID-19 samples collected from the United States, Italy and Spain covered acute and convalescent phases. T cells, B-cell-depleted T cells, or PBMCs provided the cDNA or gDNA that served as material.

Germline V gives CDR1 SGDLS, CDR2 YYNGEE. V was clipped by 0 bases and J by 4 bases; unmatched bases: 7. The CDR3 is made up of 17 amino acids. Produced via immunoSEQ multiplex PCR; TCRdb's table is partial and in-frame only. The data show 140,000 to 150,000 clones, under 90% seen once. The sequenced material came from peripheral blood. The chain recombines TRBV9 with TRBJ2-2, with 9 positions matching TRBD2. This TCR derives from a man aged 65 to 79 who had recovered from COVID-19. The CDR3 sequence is CASSVAVSGRATGELFF. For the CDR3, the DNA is TGTGCCAGCAGCGTAGCGGTTAGCGGGAGAGCCACCGGGGAGCTGTTTTTT.